This T cell receptor beta chain was recorded in a study of long-term antiretroviral therapy in people with HIV (dated by TCRdb to between 2021 and 2022). Regarding the research as a whole: The earliest samples were collected approximately a decade before the 2015 WHO recommendation for immediate ART, a period when ART was typically delayed until CD4 counts fell. No cross-contamination during QIAcube processing was shown when test extractions of a monoclonal T-cell line were performed alongside around 30 polyclonal samples. About 35% of the 30 participants with HIV were female. Whether ART initiation and durable HIV suppression were associated with changes in peripheral blood TRB repertoire composition and diversity was tested in a retrospective serial study. The cohort contributed about 200 cryopreserved PBMC samples from around 33 adults with confirmed HIV infection, collected serially over a mean of about 6 years (range 1-12).

Inclusion was restricted to participants for whom at least one PBMC sample before ART initiation and at least two post-ART samples were available. All participants with HIV were treated in the United States of America. Cryopreserved samples of roughly 0.95-10 million PBMC were thawed and washed before DNA extraction. At the time of the earliest PBMC sample, participants with HIV were aged between roughly 20 and 60 years. Per participant, PBMC samples came from 1-4 timepoints prior to ART initiation and 2-8 timepoints following ART initiation, for a median of 7 samples. Serial HIV viral load, CD4+ T-cell count, ART history and demographic data were obtained for every participant. A Qiagen kit on a QIAcube was used to extract genomic DNA from unsorted PBMC, with samples processed in batches of 12. The investigation overall reported the following: Owing to limited PBMC availability, only the TCR beta chain was sequenced, without alpha chain pairing. Samples dated from 2004 to 2017, and the ART regimens used may be less effective than current ones. No data were available on ART adherence, viral resistance or therapy changes, limiting inferences about post-ART repertoire changes. The repertoire was dominated across all time points by expanded TRB clones identified before ART initiation, although this dominance was seen to fluctuate and to decrease in many PLHIV after ART. HIV repertoires had narrower CDR3 length ranges than controls, and the network structure suggested an antigen-experienced repertoire that shifted only slightly toward naive after ART. ART initiation was associated with a significant increase in TRB diversity, but diversity stayed significantly below transplant donor controls even after long-term ART. Unsorted PBMC were profiled instead of sorted CD4+ and CD8+ T cells because pre-ART samples had limited cell numbers.

The immunoSEQ hsTCRB v3.0 assay was used at survey level resolution for TRB variable region sequencing. TRB sequencing targeted a depth of about 40,000-55,000 T-cell genomes per sample. Pooled TRB libraries were sequenced on an Illumina MiSeq with a v3 150-cycle kit. Turning to the authors' computational methods: Analysis of repertoires was carried out in R inside a reproducible Nextflow workflow spanning QC, data transformation and analysis. LymphoSeq2, an R package for exploring AIRR-Seq data, was used to implement the custom analyses. A handful of samples yielding fewer than 5000 total TRB sequences were excluded, leaving approximately 200 analyzed HIV repertoires. Among the 170 to 200 HIV repertoires that were kept, around 60 were collected before ART initiation and more than 120 were collected after ART initiation. Each repertoire was downsampled to 5000 TRB nucleotide sequences, and summary statistics were averaged across 100 downsampling iterations. Only TRB sequences with CDR3 regions of at least seven amino acids were retained for analysis. Diversity was assessed using a clonality score derived from Shannon entropy and using the Gini coefficient. In the repertoire networks, any two of the top 5000 CDR3 amino acid sequences were connected whenever the two sequences differed by an edit distance of one. GLIPH2 predicted antigen specificity groups and MHC restriction for TRB CDR3 amino acid sequences. To flag known associations with CMV, EBV, HIV or tissue antigens, CDR3 amino acid sequences were compared against VDJdb and McPAS-TCR. Pre-ART, post-ART and control groups were compared with Wilcoxon signed-rank tests and Holm-Bonferroni correction. Imported from immuneACCESS, the table was reduced by TCRdb to in-frame sequences with V and J called. These copies leave out some clones; in studies compared against another copy, an unresolved V gene accounts for under half, and the cause of the remainder is not known. Clone size and V and J calls were adopted from that table, with D and trimming inferred from the DNA. The sample includes roughly 25,000 clones, with over 75% observed a single time. The ten biggest clones cover under 7% of the sample.

Concerning this clone: Which antigen it targets is not known. Base qualities are not recorded, but no much larger clone differs from it by a single base.

Its CDR3 holds 17 amino acids, cysteine through phenylalanine. The DNA shown is the 51-base CDR3, in frame from base 1. Clipping removes 7 bases from V and 2 bases from J, with 6 as the unmatched junction base count. CDR1 and CDR2, looked up from the germline V gene, are SNHLY and FYNNEI. The sample consisted of unsorted PBMCs, taken 1.1 years before starting antiretroviral therapy. The chain is made from TRBV2 and TRBJ2-6; 12 of the junction bases match TRBD1. The clonotype comes from a woman in her twenties or thirties with HIV. The CDR3 is CASTGTGGSAGANVLTF. The nucleotide sequence is TGTGCCAGCACCGGGACAGGGGGCTCCGCTGGGGCCAACGTCCTGACTTTC.